The clone carrying this T cell receptor beta chain occurred a few times. The antigen remains unidentified. In TCRdb, the RT-PCR reads were re-called with MiXCR into one record per CDR3 protein. The table has about 540,000 distinct CDR3 sequences, roughly 15% seen once; the top ten hold 11%. The entry originates in a study of response to subunit inactivated influenza vaccine. Study outcomes and limitations: The authors suggested that every seasonal influenza vaccination recruits few new T cells.

The V gene's germline CDR1 is MNHEY and CDR2 SVGAGI. Trimming pared 0 bases from V and 1 base from J, leaving 6 bases between. This CDR3 contains 14 residues. The J gene is TRBJ1-1, the V gene TRBV6-5, with D unclear. The source material was PBMCs from blood, sampled roughly 13 days after vaccination. This clonotype was obtained from a man in his fifties who received an inactivated influenza vaccine. DNA of the CDR3: TGTGCCAGCAGTTACTCCGTGGGGAACACTGAAGCTTTCTTT. Translating gives CASSYSVGNTEAFF.